The 7 T cell receptor beta chains below come from one sample, sequenced in a study of blood T cell repertoires in COVID-19. Assay used: immunoSEQ multiplex PCR; TCRdb lists only in-frame clones, some missing. The sample includes 100,000 to 150,000 clones, 92% of them seen just once. Sample: peripheral blood. The receptors come from a man in his fifties or sixties with COVID-19, enrolled during active disease.

This chain uses TRBV18 with TRBJ1-2; D remains ambiguous. CDR1 KGHSH and CDR2 LQKENI come from the germline V gene. The CDR3 length is 13 residues. V was pared by 3 bases and J by 4 bases, with 9 bases between. The CDR3 protein is CASSPLSSYGYTF. In nucleotides, the CDR3 is TGTGCCAGCTCACCCCTCTCCAGCTATGGCTACACCTTC.

This clone has more than one count but fewer than ten. This chain connects TRBV19 to TRBJ1-5, with unresolved D. Trimming shortened V by 6 bases and J by 3 bases, and 15 bases separated the two germline ends. CDR3 length: 15 residues. Germline CDR1 is LNHDA and CDR2 is SQIVND (reference sequence). The CDR3 nucleotides read TGTGCCAGTAGAGTAAGGGAGGAGACCAATCAGCCCCAGCATTTT. It translates to CASRVREETNQPQHF.

The rearrangement joins TRBV12-3 or TRBV12-4 to TRBJ1-1, with D maybe TRBD1 (5 bases). The CDR3 runs 13 residues. With 1 base removed from V and 2 bases from J, the gap between germline ends came to 5 bases. The CDR3 DNA sequence: TGTGCCAGCAGTTTAGGGACAAACACTGAAGCTTTCTTT. Protein: CASSLGTNTEAFF.

The CDR3 DNA reads TGTGCCTGGAACAAAGGGACTGCCACCTACGAGCAGTACTTC. Protein: CAWNKGTATYEQYF. The chain uses TRBV30 and TRBJ2-7, with a weak D call TRBD2 (6 bases). This CDR3 is built from 14 residues. Germline V lookup: CDR1 GTSNPN, CDR2 SVGIG (reference sequence). The V gene lost 4 bases and the J gene lost 2 bases, with 15 bases spanning the gap.

This rearrangement joins TRBV12-3 or TRBV12-4 to TRBJ1-4; 8 bases map to TRBD1. V was clipped by 10 bases and J by 7 bases; unmatched bases: 8. CDR3 length equals 13 residues. In DNA form, the CDR3 reads TGTGCCACCCAACAGGGGGGGCGTGAAAAACTGTTTTTT. Translation gives CATQQGGREKLFF.

The V gene is TRBV5-6, the J gene TRBJ2-7; perhaps TRBD2 as D (6 bases). The CDR3 has 14 amino acids. Trimming took 2 bases from V and 0 from J, leaving 9 bases between them. CDR1 SGHDT and CDR2 YYEEEE come from the germline V gene. The CDR3 sequence: CASSFGGSSYEQYV. CDR3 DNA sequence: TGTGCCAGCAGCTTTGGAGGGAGCTCCTACGAGCAGTACGTC.

The V call is TRBV19, the J call TRBJ1-5; a possible D gene is TRBD1 (6 bases). The CDR3 extends over 15 amino acids. Trimming removed 4 bases from V and 8 bases from J, with 18 bases in between. Germline CDR1 reads LNHDA; CDR2 reads SQIVND (reference sequence). In nucleotides, the CDR3 is TGTGCCAGTAGTAGGGACACGGGACATGGGGAGCCCCAGCATTTT. This translates into CASSRDTGHGEPQHF. The full variable domain, its missing parts supplied by reference TRBV19 and TRBJ1-5, is DGGITQSPKYLFRKEGQNVTLSCEQNLNHDAMYWYRQDPGQGLRLIYYSQIVNDFQKGDIAEGYSVSREKKESFPLTVTSAQKNPTAFYLCASSRDTGHGEPQHFGDGTRLSIL.